A single sample gave rise to the 19 T cell receptor beta chains below, sequenced in a study of blood T cell repertoires in COVID-19. The protocol was immunoSEQ multiplex PCR, while the TCRdb copy is restricted to in-frame clones and leaves out a portion. The profile covers 200,000 to 250,000 clones, with roughly 80% appearing a single time and under 10% taken by the ten largest. Sequenced material: peripheral blood. The receptors were gathered from an elderly woman with COVID-19, enrolled during active disease.

The rearrangement uses TRBV5-1 and TRBJ2-3; 13 bases align to TRBD2. There are 14 residues in the CDR3. The germline gives CDR1 SGHRS, CDR2 YFSETQ. With V trimmed by 0 bases and J by 11 bases, 3 bases remained unmatched. The CDR3 spells CASSLDRTSGGQYF. CDR3 nucleotides: TGCGCCAGCAGCTTGGATAGGACTAGCGGGGGGCAGTATTTT. The whole variable domain, filled in from reference TRBV5-1 and TRBJ2-3, reads KAGVTQTPRYLIKTRGQQVTLSCSPISGHRSVSWYQQTPGQGLQFLFEYFSETQRNKGNFPGRFSGRQFSNSRSEMNVSTLELGDSALYLCASSLDRTSGGQYFGPGTRLTVL.

The chain joins TRBV5-1 to TRBJ1-1; TRBD1 aligns across 10 bases. CDR3 length: 16 amino acids. With V trimmed by 0 bases and J by 6 bases, 8 bases remained unmatched. The germline gives CDR1 SGHRS, CDR2 YFSETQ. CDR3 sequence: CASSLELDRGRSEAFF. Here the CDR3 DNA reads TGCGCCAGCAGCTTGGAACTCGACAGGGGGCGATCTGAAGCTTTCTTT.

The V gene is TRBV28, the J gene TRBJ1-2; D is possibly TRBD1 (5 bases). The CDR3 consists of 13 residues. Trimming pared 8 bases from V and 4 bases from J, leaving 14 bases between. The germline V gene has CDR1 MDHEN and CDR2 SYDVKM. This CDR3 reads CASPPGGGYGYTF. The DNA of the CDR3 is TGTGCCAGCCCTCCGGGGGGTGGCTATGGCTACACCTTC.

Remarks on this clone: A read error may produce the germline difference seen at one junction end. The sample holds other DNA sequences that translate to the same CDR3. This chain joins TRBV2 and TRBJ2-7, with 9 bases that match TRBD1. The CDR3 loop spans 14 amino acids. Germline V gives CDR1 SNHLY, CDR2 FYNNEI. CDR3 amino acids: CASRRDRVSYEQYF. The CDR3 DNA follows: TGTGCCAGCAGACGGGACAGGGTCTCCTACGAGCAGTACTTT.

This clone was counted a single time. One junction end disagrees with the germline gene, perhaps due to a read error. The rearrangement uses TRBV4-1 and TRBJ2-1; 12 positions match TRBD2. Germline assignment: CDR1 MGHRA and CDR2 YSYEKL. The length of the CDR3 is 18 residues. The CDR3 nucleotides are TGCGCCAGCAGCCTCTACCGGACTAGCGGGACCTCCGACAATGAGCAGTTCTTC. Translation gives CASSLYRTSGTSDNEQFF.

The chain employs TRBV5-1 and TRBJ2-1; 8 bases fit TRBD2. J gave up 5 bases and V 4 bases, and 5 bases lay outside the gene matches. There are 14 residues in the CDR3. Germline assignment: CDR1 SGHRS and CDR2 YFSETQ. The DNA for the CDR3 is TGCGCCAGCAGCAACGGGAGGGCCGACAATGAGCAGTTCTTC. This sequence encodes CASSNGRADNEQFF.

This chain links TRBV5-5 with TRBJ1-6; a weak D match, TRBD1 (6 bases). CDR3 length: 15 amino acids. V lost 2 bases and J 8 bases, leaving 14 bases between the germline ends. CDR1 SGHKS and CDR2 YYEKEE come from the germline V gene (reference sequence). The CDR3 nucleotides read TGTGCCAGCAGCTTATCCGGGACAACGGATTCACCCCTCCACTTT. Translation: CASSLSGTTDSPLHF.

The chain is built from TRBV9 and TRBJ2-1; a weak D match, TRBD2 (5 bases). The V and J ends lost 3 bases and 9 bases respectively, with 16 bases between them. The CDR3 is made up of 14 amino acids. From germline, CDR1 is SGDLS and CDR2 YYNGEE. CDR3 in amino acids: CASSAYRGGGEQFF. CDR3 sequence (DNA): TGTGCCAGCAGCGCATATAGAGGAGGTGGTGAGCAGTTCTTC.

The V gene is TRBV29-1, the J gene TRBJ1-3, with no clear D. Germline CDR1 is SQVTM and CDR2 is ANQGSEA. Trimming shortened V by 7 bases and J by 0 bases, and 10 bases separated the two germline ends. The CDR3 is 13 residues long. The CDR3 DNA sequence: TGCAGCGCCTTTTCGGGCTCTGGAAACACCATATATTTT. Translation gives CSAFSGSGNTIYF. The variable domain in full, with the rest retrieved from reference TRBV29-1 and TRBJ1-3, is SAVISQKPSRDICQRGTSLTIQCQVDSQVTMMFWYRQQPGQSLTLIATANQGSEATYESGFVIDKFPISRPNLTFSTLTVSNMSPEDSSIYLCSAFSGSGNTIYFGEGSWLTVV.

The chain carries TRBV5-1 and TRBJ1-4; maybe TRBD1 (5 bases). V lost 0 bases to trimming and J lost 0 bases, with 9 bases between them. The CDR3 has 16 residues. Germline-derived CDR1 and CDR2 are SGHRS and YFSETQ. CDR3 residues: CASSLALGATNEKLFF. The CDR3 DNA is TGCGCCAGCAGCTTGGCCCTAGGGGCAACTAATGAAAAACTGTTTTTT.

This clone was counted a few times. V and J are TRBV2 and TRBJ1-6; possible D gene TRBD1, 5 bases. Per germline, CDR1 SNHLY and CDR2 FYNNEI. The CDR3 runs to 12 residues. V lost 6 bases to trimming and J lost 14 bases, with 14 bases between them. The CDR3 DNA sequence: TGTGCCAGCAGCTACACCGGGGGGGCCCTCCACTTT. It yields the protein CASSYTGGALHF.

The J gene is TRBJ1-5, the V gene TRBV5-1; 11 nucleotides align to TRBD1. The CDR3 runs 14 residues. In germline, CDR1 is SGHRS, CDR2 YFSETQ. With V trimmed by 5 bases and J by 6 bases, 4 bases remained unmatched. The CDR3 DNA follows: TGCGCCAGCAGTGCGGGACAGGGGGGTCAGCCCCAGCATTTT. This sequence encodes CASSAGQGGQPQHF.

The chain has TRBV5-4 and TRBJ2-7; 7 bases line up with TRBD2. The germline V gene encodes CDR1 SGHNT and CDR2 YYREEE (reference sequence). The junction had 9 bases not matched to a gene; V was cut back by 3 bases and J by 6 bases. The CDR3 runs 14 residues. The CDR3 protein is CASSWGGGPGEQYF. The CDR3 DNA follows: TGTGCCAGCAGCTGGGGGGGAGGCCCCGGCGAGCAGTACTTC.

The V and J genes are TRBV7-3 and TRBJ1-2, with D possibly matching TRBD1 (5 bases). CDR1 is SGHTA and CDR2 is FQGTGA in the germline V gene. The CDR3 consists of 15 residues. Trimming took off 1 base at V and 6 bases at J, with 15 bases between the two ends. DNA of the CDR3: TGTGCCAGCAGCTTAATAAAAATAGGGGAAAATGGCTACACCTTC. This gives the protein CASSLIKIGENGYTF.

The chain combines TRBV7-2 with TRBJ2-3; D might be TRBD2 (5 bases). The V end was cut by 3 bases, the J end by 0 bases, with 7 bases between. Germline V gives CDR1 SGHTA, CDR2 FQGNSA. CDR3 length: 14 residues. The chain's CDR3 is CASSLRASTDTQYF. CDR3 coding DNA: TGTGCCAGCAGCTTGAGGGCTAGCACAGATACGCAGTATTTT.

The chain has TRBV2 and TRBJ1-5; TRBD1 agrees at 10 bases. The V segment lost 6 bases and the J segment 2 bases; nucleotides outside the gene matches: 13. CDR1 and CDR2 (germline): SNHLY, FYNNEI. The CDR3 runs to 18 residues. The CDR3 protein is CASSKRDRGFYGNQPQHF. The CDR3 DNA reads TGTGCCAGCAGCAAACGGGACAGGGGTTTTTATGGCAATCAGCCCCAGCATTTT.

The chain uses TRBV5-1 and TRBJ2-7; a possible D gene is TRBD1 (5 bases). Germline V CDR1 and CDR2: SGHRS, YFSETQ. The CDR3 length is 16 residues. V was clipped by 0 bases and J by 1 base, with 14 bases between them. Written as DNA, the CDR3 is TGCGCCAGCAGCTTGGGTCCAGCACAGGATTCCTACGAGCAGTACTTC. As protein: CASSLGPAQDSYEQYF.

This clone was detected once. The V and J genes are TRBV6-1 and TRBJ2-7, with 14 bases that match TRBD2. The CDR3 length is 14 residues. J was trimmed by 9 bases and V by 6 bases; bases with no gene match: 7. Germline CDR1 is MNHNS and CDR2 is SASEGT. CDR3 sequence (DNA): TGTGCCAGCAGCTGGGGACTAGCGGGAGATGCGCAGTACTTC. It translates to CASSWGLAGDAQYF.

The chain joins TRBV4-1 to TRBJ1-1, with a weak D call TRBD1 (5 bases). V was clipped by 6 bases and J by 3 bases, with 11 bases between them. Germline CDR1 MGHRA, CDR2 YSYEKL. The CDR3 sequence is 13 residues long. CDR3 region: CASRPGQDTEAFF. DNA of the CDR3: TGCGCCAGCAGGCCTGGACAAGACACTGAAGCTTTCTTT.